This T cell receptor beta chain was observed in a study of T cells in Graves' hyperthyroidism and ophthalmopathy. This clonotype appeared a single time. Its antigen remains unidentified. This clone may be a read error of a much larger clone one base away. The source material, RNA transcripts, was used to amplify TCR beta CDR3 regions. With the HTBI primer set, the TCR CDR3 went through a first round of RT-PCR. TCRdb reprocessed the multiplex PCR reads with MiXCR, giving one entry per CDR3 protein. The data contain 500,000 to 650,000 distinct CDR3 sequences, about 14% of them seen just once; the ten biggest clones take up around 13%. From germline, CDR1 is DFQATT and CDR2 SNEGSKA (reference sequence). This CDR3 has 13 amino acids. Trimming pared 3 bases from V and 5 bases from J, leaving 11 bases between. Study-wide findings and caveats: Stable hyperthyroidism was told apart from ophthalmopathy by a model built on 13 V-J features. Most thyroid clonotypes expanded above 0.001 appeared in blood too.

The TCR was taken from a woman between 50 and 59 years old with Graves' ophthalmopathy. Material for sequencing was blood. The V call is TRBV20-1, the J call TRBJ2-1; D gene ambiguous. The CDR3 here is CSARSTMDNEQFF. The CDR3 nucleotides read TGCAGTGCTAGGAGCACGATGGACAATGAGCAGTTCTTC.